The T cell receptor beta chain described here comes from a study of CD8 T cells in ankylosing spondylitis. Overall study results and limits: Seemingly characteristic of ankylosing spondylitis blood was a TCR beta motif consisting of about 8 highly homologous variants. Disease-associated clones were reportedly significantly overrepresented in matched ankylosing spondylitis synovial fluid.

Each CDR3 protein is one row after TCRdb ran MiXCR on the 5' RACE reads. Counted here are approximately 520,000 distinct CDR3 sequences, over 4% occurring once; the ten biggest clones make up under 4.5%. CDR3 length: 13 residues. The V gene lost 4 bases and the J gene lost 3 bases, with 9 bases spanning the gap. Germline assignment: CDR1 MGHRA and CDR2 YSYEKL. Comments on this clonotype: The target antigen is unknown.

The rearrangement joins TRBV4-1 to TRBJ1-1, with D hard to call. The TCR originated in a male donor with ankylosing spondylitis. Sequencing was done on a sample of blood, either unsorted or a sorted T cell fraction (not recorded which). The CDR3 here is CASSRGVDTEAFF. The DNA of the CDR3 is TGCGCCAGCAGCCGTGGGGTTGACACTGAAGCTTTCTTT.